This T cell receptor beta chain emerged from a study of metastatic and nonmetastatic thyroid tumors. Background on the study: The authors compared repertoires across blood and tumor or nodule tissue from malignant and benign thyroid patients. The study, taken as a whole, reports: Compared with benign nodules, malignant thyroid tumors were reported to have significantly higher TCR beta diversity in both blood and tumor.

For this clone: What it binds is unknown.

None of the patients had undergone any treatment ahead of thyroid surgery. Per the germline V gene, CDR1 is LNHDA and CDR2 is SQIVND (reference sequence). Deletions cut 6 bases from V and 0 bases from J, with 20 bases between. CDR3 length: 18 residues. In the authors' workflow: The study's classifier, a distant-metastasis tool for papillary thyroid cancer, was built using CDR3 differences across clinicopathological groups. TCRdb re-clonotyped the PCR reads via MiXCR. TCRdb, not the authors, supplied the V and J calls. This table holds approximately 15,000 clones, about 3.5% found once. The source is a female donor with papillary thyroid cancer or a benign thyroid nodule (not recorded which). Some clones in this sample may be carry-over from other donors' samples. The rearrangement joins TRBV19 to TRBJ2-2; either TRBD1 or TRBD2 may supply D (5 bases each). Sequencing was performed on tumor tissue. CDR3 DNA: TGTGCCAGTAGGGGGGTCCTAACAGTTTCTGCGAACACCGGGGAGCTGTTTTTT. The encoded protein is CASRGVLTVSANTGELFF. Based on the CDR3 plus reference TRBV19 and TRBJ2-2, the full variable domain is DGGITQSPKYLFRKEGQNVTLSCEQNLNHDAMYWYRQDPGQGLRLIYYSQIVNDFQKGDIAEGYSVSREKKESFPLTVTSAQKNPTAFYLCASRGVLTVSANTGELFFGEGSRLTVL.